This T cell receptor beta chain was obtained from a study of control samples from healthy donors and cancer patients (dated by TCRdb to the early 2020s). As regards this clone: The antigen this receptor binds is unknown. No base quality information exists; no much larger clone differs at one position.

Receptor amplification or capture employed the immunoSEQ multiplex PCR assay. What TCRdb holds here is the immuneACCESS table cut down to in-frame rearrangements. Part of the clones is not present; checked against another copy, under half of the missing clones reflect an unresolved V gene, and the others are unexplained. Present in this sample are 150,000 to 200,000 clones, around 94% of which were seen just once. The top ten clones comprise more than 1.1% of the sample. The germline V gene sets CDR1 to SGHDN and CDR2 to FVKESK. V lost 4 bases and J lost 0 bases, and the count of bases not matched to a germline gene is 15. The CDR3 contains 19 residues, cysteine and phenylalanine counted. Left in the record is the CDR3 DNA by itself, 57 bases read in frame from the first base.

The sample comprised blood. The chain was built from TRBV14 and TRBJ1-5; the junction holds 7 bases that match TRBD1. The receptor comes from a young woman in good health. The CDR3 here reads CASSPARKQGTYSNQPQHF. At the DNA level, the sequence is TGTGCCAGCAGCCCAGCGAGGAAACAGGGGACGTATAGCAATCAGCCCCAGCATTTT. Supplemented by the reference TRBV14 and TRBJ1-5 proteins around the CDR3, the complete variable domain is EAGVTQFPSHSVIEKGQTVTLRCDPISGHDNLYWYRRVMGKEIKFLLHFVKESKQDESGMPNNRFLAERTGGTYSTLKVQPAELEDSGVYFCASSPARKQGTYSNQPQHFGDGTRLSIL.